A selection of T cell receptor beta chains follows, all from one sample in a study of blood T cell repertoires in COVID-19. Some clones are missing from TCRdb's copy, which holds only in-frame ones; the method was immunoSEQ multiplex PCR. This sample has 100,000 to 130,000 clones; 71% occur once, and the top ten carry 1.5% to 2%. Sequenced input: peripheral blood. The receptor set was obtained from a woman aged 35 to 49 with acute or convalescent COVID-19. The CDR3 runs from the conserved cysteine through the conserved F or W. Each record gives: D gene, V gene, clone size, J gene, CDR3 DNA, CDR3 protein. D genes are given only for firm matches. Size is stated for part of the rows, as once, few or many counts, or as a class when the clone is expanded.

-	TRBV9	-	TRBJ2-4	TGTGCCAGCATCCGGCAGGTTGCCAAAAACATTCAGTACTTC	CASIRQVAKNIQYF
-	TRBV19	-	TRBJ1-2	TGTGCCAGTAGTATTCCCCTATATGGCTACACCTTC	CASSIPLYGYTF
-	TRBV28	once	TRBJ2-6	TGTGCCAGCAGGATGTCTAGAGGCTCTGGGGCCAACGTCCTGACTTTC	CASRMSRGSGANVLTF
-	TRBV4-3	-	TRBJ2-7	TGCGCCAGCAGCCCGTCAACCACAGGGTACGAGCAGTACTTC	CASSPSTTGYEQYF
TRBD1	TRBV7-9	-	TRBJ2-5	TGTGCCAGCAGCTTAGCACAGGGGCGGCAAGAGACCCAGTACTTC	CASSLAQGRQETQYF
-	TRBV6-1	-	TRBJ2-5	TGTGCCAGCAGTGAAGTAACGTCCCGGGAGACCCAGTACTTC	CASSEVTSRETQYF
TRBD1	TRBV4-1	-	TRBJ2-3	TGCGCCAGCAGCCCTCGCGCCGACAGGGGCACAGATACGCAGTATTTT	CASSPRADRGTDTQYF
TRBD2	TRBV30	-	TRBJ2-7	TGTGCCTGGAAGCGCGGGGGGCGATACGAGCAGTACTTC	CAWKRGGRYEQYF
TRBD2	TRBV6-4	once	TRBJ2-1	TGTGCCAGCAGTGAGGCGGGGGGGCAGAATGAGCAGTTCTTC	CASSEAGGQNEQFF
TRBD2	TRBV9	-	TRBJ2-5	TGTGCCAGCAGCGTAGGAGAGCGGGGGGCCCAAGAGACCCAGTACTTC	CASSVGERGAQETQYF
-	TRBV2	many	TRBJ1-1	TGTGCCAGCAGTCCGATCGCCGGAGGGAACACTGAAGCTTTCTTT	CASSPIAGGNTEAFF
-	TRBV29-1	few	TRBJ1-2	TGCAGCGTTGAAGACGGTTGGGGCGGCTATGGCTACACCTTC	CSVEDGWGGYGYTF
TRBD1	TRBV10-3	few	TRBJ1-2	TGTGCCATCAAATCGACAGGGTACTATGGCTACACCTTC	CAIKSTGYYGYTF
-	TRBV14	few	TRBJ1-6	TGTGCCAGCAGCCAAGATTTAGGCGGGAGCTCCTATAATTCACCCCTCCACTTT	CASSQDLGGSSYNSPLHF
-	TRBV28	-	TRBJ1-1	TGTGCCAGCAGCTTACAGGGCGAAGCTTTCTTT	CASSLQGEAFF
-	TRBV6-5	-	TRBJ2-1	TGTGCCAGCAGTTCCCCTACAGGAGTGTCCTACAATGAGCAGTTCTTC	CASSSPTGVSYNEQFF
TRBD1	TRBV18	-	TRBJ1-5	TGTGCCAGCTCCTTGGGGACAGCTCAGCCCCAGCATTTT	CASSLGTAQPQHF
-	TRBV2	-	TRBJ1-6	TGTGCCAGCAGTGCCCCTCCCAATTCACCCCTCCACTTT	CASSAPPNSPLHF
TRBD1	TRBV28	few	TRBJ2-5	TGTGCCAGCAGTTTAGCGGGCAGGGGGGAGACCCAGTACTTC	CASSLAGRGETQYF
-	TRBV18	-	TRBJ1-5	TGTGCCAGCTCACCCGAGCAGTCGGGTTCCAATCAGCCCCAGCATTTT	CASSPEQSGSNQPQHF
-	TRBV2	-	TRBJ1-1	TGTGCCAGCAACCCCAACAGGGAAACTGAAGCTTTCTTT	CASNPNRETEAFF
TRBD1	TRBV7-3	-	TRBJ1-1	TGTGCCAGCAGCCTAGGGACAGGGGGCGCCGGCACTGAAGCTTTCTTT	CASSLGTGGAGTEAFF
-	TRBV7-9	-	TRBJ2-2	TGTGCCAGCAGCTTTTCGGACCGGAGGGCCGGGGAGCTGTTTTTT	CASSFSDRRAGELFF
TRBD1	TRBV6-1	-	TRBJ1-2	TGTGCCAGCAGTGAAGGGACAGGGGTAGGCTACACCTTC	CASSEGTGVGYTF
-	TRBV7-2	-	TRBJ2-2	TGTGCCAGCAGCTTTTCAGGGGAGATCACCGGGGAGCTGTTTTTT	CASSFSGEITGELFF
TRBD1	TRBV6-4	once	TRBJ1-6	TGTGCCAGCAGTCCGACAGGGGCCTCACCCCTCCACTTT	CASSPTGASPLHF
-	TRBV7-2	-	TRBJ2-2	TGTGCCAGCAGCTTAGGACAGCCCTCGAACACCGGGGAGCTGTTTTTT	CASSLGQPSNTGELFF
-	TRBV2	-	TRBJ1-5	TGTGCCAGCAGTGAAGGGGGGGCGGGGGCCAATCAGCCCCAGCATTTT	CASSEGGAGANQPQHF
-	TRBV5-1	few	TRBJ2-3	TGCGCCAGCAGCTTTCAGGGGTCCATCACAGATACGCAGTATTTT	CASSFQGSITDTQYF
TRBD2	TRBV3-1/TRBV3-2	-	TRBJ2-1	TGTGCCAGCAGCCAAGCTTCTAGCGGGGGGGCTTCCCGCAGAATCAATGAGCAGTTCTTC	CASSQASSGGASRRINEQFF
TRBD2	TRBV9	-	TRBJ2-5	TGTGCCAGCAGCGTAGCGGGGGGACGGGGGGAGACCCAGTACTTC	CASSVAGGRGETQYF
TRBD2	TRBV24-1	-	TRBJ2-7	TGTGCCACCAGTGATTTCGGGGGGGCTTACGAGCAGTACTTC	CATSDFGGAYEQYF
-	TRBV5-4	few	TRBJ2-3	TGTGCCAGCAGCTTTTATTATGCAGATACGCAGTATTTT	CASSFYYADTQYF
-	TRBV9	-	TRBJ2-3	TGTGCCAGCAGCGTAGAGGGGGGACAGTCCCCAGGTGAGCAGTATTTT	CASSVEGGQSPGEQYF
-	TRBV3-1/TRBV3-2	few	TRBJ1-6	TGTGCCAGCAGCCAAGGGAGCTCCTATAATTCACCCCTCCACTTT	CASSQGSSYNSPLHF
-	TRBV7-9	-	TRBJ2-1	TGTGCCAGCAGCTTAGGGGGCAGGGGGGCCTACAATGAGCAGTTCTTC	CASSLGGRGAYNEQFF
TRBD2	TRBV9	-	TRBJ2-3	TGTGCCAGCAGCGTAGGGGCTAGCGGGGTTAGCACAGATACGCAGTATTTT	CASSVGASGVSTDTQYF
-	TRBV9	-	TRBJ2-7	TGTGCCAGCAGCGTAGCGTGTCGGCAGGGGTCTAACGAGCAGTACTTC	CASSVACRQGSNEQYF
TRBD1	TRBV11-3	-	TRBJ2-1	TGTGCCAGCAGCCTCAGACAGGGGAGCTCCTACAATGAGCAGTTCTTC	CASSLRQGSSYNEQFF
-	TRBV3-1/TRBV3-2	-	TRBJ1-1	TGTGCCAGCAGCCAAGTAATAGGGGACACTGAAGCTTTCTTT	CASSQVIGDTEAFF
TRBD1	TRBV5-1	-	TRBJ2-3	TGCGCCAGCAGCTTGTTAGGACAGGGTTCAGATACGCAGTATTTT	CASSLLGQGSDTQYF
TRBD1	TRBV19	-	TRBJ2-7	TGTGCCAGTAGTATAGGGACAGGGTTTTACGAGCAGTACTTC	CASSIGTGFYEQYF
-	TRBV10-3	few	TRBJ2-3	TGTGCCATCAGTCGCGCGGGTAGGACAGATACGCAGTATTTT	CAISRAGRTDTQYF
-	TRBV7-2	few	TRBJ2-2	TGTGCCAGCAGCTTAGGACTAAACACCGGGGAGCTGTTTTTT	CASSLGLNTGELFF